The subject of this entry is one TCR beta chain. The sample belongs to a study of control samples from healthy donors and cancer patients. Trimming took 6 bases from V and 9 from J, leaving 18 bases between them. The CDR3 length is 14 residues. Per germline, CDR1 MNHEY and CDR2 SVGAGI. Generated by immunoSEQ multiplex PCR, the TCRdb table keeps only in-frame clones and is missing some. Found here are 45,000 to 55,000 clones, roughly 96% of them singletons; the top ten hold less than 3%. The rearrangement uses TRBV6-5 and TRBJ2-1; D is perhaps TRBD1 (6 bases). Sequencing was carried out using blood. This sequence originates from a man aged 25 to 40 in good health. CDR3 nucleotides: TGTGCCAGCAGGCTTTTTACAGGGTGGGCTGAGCAGTTCTTC. Its translation: CASRLFTGWAEQFF.